The clone carrying this T cell receptor (beta chain) was counted many times. Its antigen is currently unknown. Each CDR3 protein gets one entry after TCRdb re-called the 5' RACE reads with MiXCR. This sample has about 890,000 distinct CDR3 sequences; approximately 13% occur once, and the top ten carry about 1.5%. This record comes from a study of identical twins. Overall study findings and caveats: Some out-of-frame alpha sequences were shared by twins, and these showed excess low generation probability.

A further study also used this sample, focusing on yellow fever vaccine responses in identical twins.

This clonotype was sampled from a woman between 18 and 30 years old in good health. Sequencing input: PBMCs.

This CDR3 is CASAIAGEVRGEQFF. CDR3 in DNA: TGTGCCAGCGCGATAGCGGGAGAAGTGAGGGGTGAGCAGTTCTTC. The chain links TRBV6-1 to TRBJ2-1, with 9 bases matching TRBD2. This CDR3 comprises 15 residues. The junction had 14 bases not matched to a gene; V was cut back by 8 bases and J by 9 bases. Germline CDR1 and CDR2: MNHNS and SASEGT.